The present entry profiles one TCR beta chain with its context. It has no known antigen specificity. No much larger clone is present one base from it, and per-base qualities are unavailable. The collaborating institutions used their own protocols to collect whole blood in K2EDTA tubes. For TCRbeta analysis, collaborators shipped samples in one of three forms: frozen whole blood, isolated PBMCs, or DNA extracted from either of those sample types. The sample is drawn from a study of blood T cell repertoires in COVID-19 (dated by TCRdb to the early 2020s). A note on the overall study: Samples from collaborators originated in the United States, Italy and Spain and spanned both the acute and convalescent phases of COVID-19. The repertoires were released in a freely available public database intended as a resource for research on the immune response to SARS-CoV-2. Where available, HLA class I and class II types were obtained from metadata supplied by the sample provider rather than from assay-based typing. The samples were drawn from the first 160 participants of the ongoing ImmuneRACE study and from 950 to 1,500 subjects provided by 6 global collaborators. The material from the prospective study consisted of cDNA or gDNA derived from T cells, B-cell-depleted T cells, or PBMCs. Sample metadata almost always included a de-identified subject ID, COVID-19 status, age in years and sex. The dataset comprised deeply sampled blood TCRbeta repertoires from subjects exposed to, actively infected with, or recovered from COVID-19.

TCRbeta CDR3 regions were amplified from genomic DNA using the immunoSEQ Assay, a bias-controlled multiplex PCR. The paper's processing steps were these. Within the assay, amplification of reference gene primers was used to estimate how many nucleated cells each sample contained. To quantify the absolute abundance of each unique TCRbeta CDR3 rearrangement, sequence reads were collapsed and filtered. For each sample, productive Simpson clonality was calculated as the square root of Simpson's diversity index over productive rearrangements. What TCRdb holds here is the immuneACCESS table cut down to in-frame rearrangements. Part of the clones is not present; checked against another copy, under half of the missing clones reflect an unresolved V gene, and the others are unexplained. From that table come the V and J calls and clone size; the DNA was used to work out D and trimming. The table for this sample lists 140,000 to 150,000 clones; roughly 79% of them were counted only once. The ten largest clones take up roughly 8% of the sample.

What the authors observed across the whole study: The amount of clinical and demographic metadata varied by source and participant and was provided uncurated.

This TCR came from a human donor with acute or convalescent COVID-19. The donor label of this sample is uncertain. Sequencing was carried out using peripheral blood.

The nucleotide sequence reads TGTGCCAGCAGTGAAGCGCCGGGGGGCAAGTGGCAGCCCCAGCATTTT. Translated, this is CASSEAPGGKWQPQHF. The chain links TRBV6-1 with TRBJ1-5, and TRBD1 may be the D gene, going by 6 matching bases. Including the terminal cysteine and phenylalanine, the CDR3 comprises 16 residues. Of the read, only the CDR3 DNA is kept; its 48 bases are in frame from base 1. CDR1 and CDR2, looked up from the germline V gene, are MNHNS and SASEGT. V loses 0 bases, J loses 7 bases, and the germline ends lie 16 bases apart.